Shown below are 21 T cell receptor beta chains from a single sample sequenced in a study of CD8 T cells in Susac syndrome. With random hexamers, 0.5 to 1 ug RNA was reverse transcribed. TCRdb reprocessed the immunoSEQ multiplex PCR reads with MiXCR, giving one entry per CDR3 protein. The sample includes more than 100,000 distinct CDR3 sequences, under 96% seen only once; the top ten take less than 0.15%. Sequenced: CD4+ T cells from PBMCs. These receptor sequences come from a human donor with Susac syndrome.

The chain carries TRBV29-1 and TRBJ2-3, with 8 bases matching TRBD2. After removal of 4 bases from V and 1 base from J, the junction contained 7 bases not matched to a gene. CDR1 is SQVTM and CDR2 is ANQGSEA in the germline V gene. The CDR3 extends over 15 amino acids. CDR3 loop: CSVAGRGGRTDTQYF. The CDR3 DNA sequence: TGCAGCGTTGCCGGGAGGGGCGGTCGCACAGATACGCAGTATTTT.

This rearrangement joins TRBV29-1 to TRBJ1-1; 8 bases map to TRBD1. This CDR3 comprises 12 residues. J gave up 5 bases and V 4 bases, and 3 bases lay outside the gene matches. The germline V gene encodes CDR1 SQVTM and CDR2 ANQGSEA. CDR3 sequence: CSVAGGVTEAFF. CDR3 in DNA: TGCAGCGTTGCAGGGGGCGTTACTGAAGCTTTCTTT.

The CDR3 spells CASSQPEGLAGGNEQFF. The CDR3 coding sequence is TGCGCCAGCAGCCAACCCGAGGGACTAGCGGGGGGTAATGAGCAGTTCTTC. This chain uses TRBV4-1 with TRBJ2-1; 15 positions match TRBD2. Germline V lookup: CDR1 MGHRA, CDR2 YSYEKL. This CDR3 spans 17 amino acids. The junction had 6 bases not matched to a gene; V was cut back by 2 bases and J by 7 bases.

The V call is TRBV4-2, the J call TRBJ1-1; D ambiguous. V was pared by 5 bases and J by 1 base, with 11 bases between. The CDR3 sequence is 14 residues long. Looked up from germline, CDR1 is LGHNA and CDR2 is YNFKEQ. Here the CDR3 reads CASSEHAGNTEAFF. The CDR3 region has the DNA TGTGCCAGCAGCGAACACGCAGGGAACACTGAAGCTTTCTTT.

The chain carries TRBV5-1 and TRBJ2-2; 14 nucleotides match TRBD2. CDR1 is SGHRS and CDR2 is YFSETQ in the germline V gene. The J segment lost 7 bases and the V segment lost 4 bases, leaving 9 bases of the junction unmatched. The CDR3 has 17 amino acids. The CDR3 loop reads CASSRTGTSGSIGELFF. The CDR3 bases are TGCGCCAGCAGCAGGACCGGGACTAGCGGGAGTATCGGGGAGCTGTTTTTT.

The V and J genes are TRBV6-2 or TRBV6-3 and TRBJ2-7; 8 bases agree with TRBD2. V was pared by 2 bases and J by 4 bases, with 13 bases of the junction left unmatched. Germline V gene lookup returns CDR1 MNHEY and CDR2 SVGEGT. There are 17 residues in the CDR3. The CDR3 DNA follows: TGTGCCAGCAGTTACGGTTCGGGAGGGCCCAGGTCGTACGAGCAGTACTTC. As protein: CASSYGSGGPRSYEQYF.

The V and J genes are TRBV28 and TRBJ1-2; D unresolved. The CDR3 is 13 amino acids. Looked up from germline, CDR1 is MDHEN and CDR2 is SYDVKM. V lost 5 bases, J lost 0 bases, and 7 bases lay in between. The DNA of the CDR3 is TGTGCCAGCAGTCCTGACTCTAACTATGGCTACACCTTC. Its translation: CASSPDSNYGYTF.

The CDR3 spells CSVGREGEQFF. Written as DNA, the CDR3 is TGCAGCGTTGGGAGAGAGGGTGAGCAGTTCTTC. The chain couples TRBV29-1 to TRBJ2-1; possible D gene TRBD2, 5 bases. Per the germline V gene, CDR1 is SQVTM and CDR2 is ANQGSEA. The CDR3 is 11 residues long. Trimming took off 4 bases at V and 9 bases at J, with 10 bases between the two ends.

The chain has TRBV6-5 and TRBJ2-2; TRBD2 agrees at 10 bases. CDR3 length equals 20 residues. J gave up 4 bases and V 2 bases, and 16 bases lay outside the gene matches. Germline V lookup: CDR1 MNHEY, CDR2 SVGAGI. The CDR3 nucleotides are TGTGCCAGCAGTTACAGTGTCACTGCTAGCGGGAGCAGCCGCACCGGGGAGCTGTTTTTT. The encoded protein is CASSYSVTASGSSRTGELFF.

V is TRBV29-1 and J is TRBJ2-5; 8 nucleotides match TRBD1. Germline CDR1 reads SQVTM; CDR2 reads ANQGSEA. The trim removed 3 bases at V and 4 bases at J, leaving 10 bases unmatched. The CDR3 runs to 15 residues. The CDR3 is CSVDTDRARGETQYF. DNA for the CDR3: TGCAGCGTTGATACGGACAGGGCAAGGGGAGAGACCCAGTACTTC.

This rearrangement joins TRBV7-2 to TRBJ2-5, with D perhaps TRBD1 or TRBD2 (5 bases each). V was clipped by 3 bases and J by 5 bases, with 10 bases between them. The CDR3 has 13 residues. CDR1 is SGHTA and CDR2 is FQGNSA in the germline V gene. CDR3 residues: CASSFRGAETQYF. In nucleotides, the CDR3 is TGTGCCAGCAGCTTCAGAGGGGCCGAGACCCAGTACTTC. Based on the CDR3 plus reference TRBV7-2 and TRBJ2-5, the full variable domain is GAGVSQSPSNKVTEKGKDVELRCDPISGHTALYWYRQSLGQGLEFLIYFQGNSAPDKSGLPSDRFSAERTGGSVSTLTIQRTQQEDSAVYLCASSFRGAETQYFGPGTRLLVL.

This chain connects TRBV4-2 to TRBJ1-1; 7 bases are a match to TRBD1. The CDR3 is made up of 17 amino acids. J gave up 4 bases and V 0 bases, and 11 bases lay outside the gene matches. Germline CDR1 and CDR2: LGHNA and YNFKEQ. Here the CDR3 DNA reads TGTGCCAGCAGCCAAGACCCCCCAGGGACAGATGGCACTGAAGCTTTCTTT. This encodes CASSQDPPGTDGTEAFF.

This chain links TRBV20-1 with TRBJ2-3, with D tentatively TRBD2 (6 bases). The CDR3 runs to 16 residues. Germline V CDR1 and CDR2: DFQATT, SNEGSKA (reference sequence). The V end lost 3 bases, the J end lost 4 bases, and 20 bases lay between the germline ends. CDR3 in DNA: TGCAGTGCTAGCCCTCCTCGCGGGATGTTTGCAGATACGCAGTATTTT. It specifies CSASPPRGMFADTQYF.

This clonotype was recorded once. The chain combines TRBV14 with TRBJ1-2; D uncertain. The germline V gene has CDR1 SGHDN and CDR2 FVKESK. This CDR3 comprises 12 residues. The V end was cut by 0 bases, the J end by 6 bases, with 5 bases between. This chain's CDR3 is CASSQERNGYTF. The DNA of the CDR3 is TGTGCCAGCAGCCAAGAGCGGAATGGCTACACCTTC.

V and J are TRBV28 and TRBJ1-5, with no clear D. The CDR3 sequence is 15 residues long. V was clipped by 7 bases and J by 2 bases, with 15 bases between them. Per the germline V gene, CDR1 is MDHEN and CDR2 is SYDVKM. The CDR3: CASTFLGQGNQPQHF. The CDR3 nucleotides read TGTGCCAGCACCTTTCTAGGGCAGGGCAATCAGCCCCAGCATTTT.

The CDR3 DNA reads TGTGCCTGGACGGGGCACAGCTCCTACAATGAGCAGTTCTTC. It yields the protein CAWTGHSSYNEQFF. The V gene is TRBV30, the J gene TRBJ2-1; D is perhaps TRBD1 or TRBD2 (5 bases each). Trimming stripped 4 bases from V and 0 bases from J, with 10 bases between. The CDR3 loop spans 14 amino acids. The germline V gene has CDR1 GTSNPN and CDR2 SVGIG (reference sequence).

The CDR3 DNA is TGCAGTGCTAGCCCATTTTTAGCGAACACTGAAGCTTTCTTT. Translating it yields CSASPFLANTEAFF. The rearrangement links TRBV20-1 to TRBJ1-1; D unclear. The CDR3 totals 14 residues. Germline CDR1 and CDR2: DFQATT and SNEGSKA (reference sequence). V was cut by 3 bases and J by 1 base, with 12 bases left in between.

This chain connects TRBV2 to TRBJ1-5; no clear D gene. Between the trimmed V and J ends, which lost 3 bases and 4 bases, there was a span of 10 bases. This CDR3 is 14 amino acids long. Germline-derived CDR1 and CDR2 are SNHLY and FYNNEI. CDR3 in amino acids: CASSDVTRNQPQHF. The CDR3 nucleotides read TGTGCCAGCAGTGACGTGACGCGGAATCAGCCCCAGCATTTT.

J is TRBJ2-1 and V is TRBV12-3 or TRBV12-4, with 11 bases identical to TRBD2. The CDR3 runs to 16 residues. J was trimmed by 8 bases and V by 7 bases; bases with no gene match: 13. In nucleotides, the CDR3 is TGTGCCAGCACCCCCTTGTTTAGCGGGAGGGTTCATGAGCAGTTCTTC. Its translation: CASTPLFSGRVHEQFF.

CDR3 DNA sequence: TGTGCCAGCAGCCGGGACAGGGGCAATCAGCCCCAGCATTTT. It translates to CASSRDRGNQPQHF. The J gene is TRBJ1-5, the V gene TRBV7-2; 9 bases line up with TRBD1. In germline, CDR1 is SGHTA, CDR2 FQGNSA. V lost 5 bases and J lost 2; bases outside the gene matches: 1. The CDR3 spans 14 residues.

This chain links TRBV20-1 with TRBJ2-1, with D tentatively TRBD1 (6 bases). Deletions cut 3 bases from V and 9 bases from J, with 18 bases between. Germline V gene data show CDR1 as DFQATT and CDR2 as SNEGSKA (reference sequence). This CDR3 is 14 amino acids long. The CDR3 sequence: CSASGTTGLGEQFF. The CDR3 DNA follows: TGCAGTGCTAGCGGAACAACAGGGCTCGGTGAGCAGTTCTTC.